The next 10 T cell receptor beta chains were all read from a single sample in a study of blood T cells in healthy people across ages. Alongside a J-beta primer mix, a sample-barcoded 5' primer served in a second PCR lasting roughly 6 to 12 cycles. TCRdb analysed the 5' RACE reads with MiXCR anew, one entry per CDR3 protein. The sample lists roughly 900,000 distinct CDR3 sequences, around 46% occurring once. Sequencing used blood. All receptors come from a man aged 25 to 45 in good health.

In regard to this clonotype: One end of the junction does not line up with germline, which may come from a read error. The chain carries TRBV3-1 and TRBJ2-3; possibly TRBD1 for D (5 bases). The CDR3 loop spans 14 amino acids. Germline values: CDR1 LGHDT, CDR2 YNNKEL (reference sequence). CDR3 sequence: CASTQEKGTDTQYF. CDR3 nucleotides: TGTGCCAGCACCCAAGAAAAGGGGACAGATACGCAGTATTTT.

This clonotype came up many times. The genes are TRBV7-8 and TRBJ2-1; D gene uncertain. Germline values: CDR1 SGHVS, CDR2 FQNEAQ. The CDR3 has 13 residues. Between the trimmed V and J ends, which lost 5 bases and 1 base, there was a span of 6 bases. For the CDR3, the DNA is TGTGCCAGCAGCACTGTTTCCTACAATGAGCAGTTCTTC. It is translated as CASSTVSYNEQFF. The variable domain in full, completed from reference TRBV7-8 and TRBJ2-1, reads GAGVSQSPRYKVAKRGQDVALRCDPISGHVSLFWYQQALGQGPEFLTYFQNEAQLDKSGLPSDRFFAERPEGSVSTLKIQRTQQEDSAVYLCASSTVSYNEQFFGPGTRLTVL.

This clonotype was detected ten times or more. The rearrangement links TRBV29-1 to TRBJ2-7, with 12 bases matching TRBD1. V shed 4 bases, J shed 4 bases, and the junction held 14 bases outside the gene matches. This CDR3 has 17 residues. Germline loops: CDR1 SQVTM, CDR2 ANQGSEA. The CDR3 is CSVARDRGLLGLYEQYF. The CDR3 region has the DNA TGCAGCGTTGCCCGGGACAGGGGGCTCTTAGGGTTGTACGAGCAGTACTTC.

The chain joins TRBV6-1 to TRBJ2-3; weak D call: TRBD2 (6 bases). Germline V gene sequence: CDR1 MNHNS, CDR2 SASEGT. The CDR3 has 15 amino acids. Trimming shortened V by 6 bases and J by 5 bases, and 18 bases separated the two germline ends. The CDR3, as DNA: TGTGCCAGCAGCCAAAGAAGACTAGGGGTAGATACGCAGTATTTT. As protein: CASSQRRLGVDTQYF.

This clonotype was picked up one time. The V and J genes are TRBV6-1 and TRBJ1-1; the D gene is possibly TRBD1 (6 bases). The CDR3 contains 13 residues. V was shortened by 6 bases and J by 4 bases, with 12 bases between the two germline ends. From germline, CDR1 is MNHNS and CDR2 SASEGT. In DNA, the CDR3 is TGTGCCAGCAGCAACAGGGAGATCACTGAAGCTTTCTTT. It yields the protein CASSNREITEAFF.

This clonotype was found a few times. The rearrangement uses TRBV7-9 and TRBJ2-3, with a tentative D call TRBD1 (6 bases). The CDR3 totals 15 residues. With 2 bases removed from V and 0 bases from J, the gap between germline ends came to 9 bases. Germline loops: CDR1 SEHNR, CDR2 FQNEAQ (reference sequence). The CDR3 protein is CASSLWTASTDTQYF. The DNA of the CDR3 is TGTGCCAGCAGCTTATGGACAGCTAGCACAGATACGCAGTATTTT.

This chain joins TRBV12-3 or TRBV12-4 and TRBJ2-5; D is ambiguous. The J call may be faulty, since TRBJ2-7 better matches the DNA end. The CDR3 contains 13 residues. The CDR3 region is CASSFGLDGEQYF. CDR3 DNA: TGTGCCAGCAGTTTCGGGCTGGATGGCGAGCAGTACTTC.

This chain connects TRBV6-6 to TRBJ2-5; TRBD1 or TRBD2 may be the D gene (5 bases each). Trimming left V 7 bases short and J 3 bases short, with 24 bases between. Germline lookup yields CDR1 MNHNY and CDR2 SVGAGI (reference sequence). The CDR3 has 17 amino acids. DNA of the CDR3: TGTGCCAGCACCATTTTCCCTGGGACGGACTCGAAAGAGACCCAGTACTTC. It is translated as CASTIFPGTDSKETQYF.

The V and J genes are TRBV6-5 and TRBJ1-2; D gene ambiguous. Per the germline V gene, CDR1 is MNHEY and CDR2 is SVGAGI. Deletions cut 5 bases from V and 6 bases from J, with 10 bases between. This CDR3 comprises 12 residues. This CDR3 is CASSNLPNGYTF. The CDR3 DNA follows: TGTGCCAGCAGTAACCTACCCAATGGCTACACCTTC.

The chain joins TRBV7-3 to TRBJ2-1; no clear D. Per the germline V gene, CDR1 is SGHTA and CDR2 is FQGTGA. There are 17 residues in the CDR3. V lost 3 bases, J lost 4 bases, and 19 bases lay in between. Here the CDR3 DNA reads TGTGCCAGCAGCTTTTCGGCTGGACCCACACAGTACAATGAGCAGTTCTTC. The encoded protein is CASSFSAGPTQYNEQFF. Full variable domain (rest looked up from reference TRBV7-3 and TRBJ2-1): GAGVSQTPSNKVTEKGKYVELRCDPISGHTALYWYRQSLGQGPEFLIYFQGTGAADDSGLPNDRFFAVRPEGSVSTLKIQRTERGDSAVYLCASSFSAGPTQYNEQFFGPGTRLTVL.